What follows are 9 T cell receptor beta chains derived from one specimen sequenced in a study of cytomegalovirus exposure and HLA in healthy donors. Amplification used 60 Vbeta primers and 13 Jbeta primers. Produced via immunoSEQ multiplex PCR; TCRdb's table is partial and in-frame only. The sample yields 130,000 to 150,000 clones, approximately 79% seen once. Sequences were obtained from PBMCs. All receptors derive from a man between 18 and 29 years old in good health and CMV-seropositive.

The rearrangement links TRBV18 to TRBJ2-1; D not resolved. This CDR3 spans 15 amino acids. Trimming removed 1 base at V and 4 bases at J, with 11 bases between. CDR1 is KGHSH, CDR2 LQKENI, per germline. CDR3 nucleotides: TGTGCCAGCTCACCACGGCCTGCCGAATACAATGAGCAGTTCTTC. Encoded protein: CASSPRPAEYNEQFF.

The J gene is TRBJ2-7, the V gene TRBV9; the D gene is possibly TRBD2 (5 bases). The CDR3 covers 13 residues. Germline V gene sequence: CDR1 SGDLS, CDR2 YYNGEE. V lost 5 bases to trimming and J lost 2 bases, with 11 bases between them. CDR3 DNA sequence: TGTGCCAGCAGGAGCGCCGGGACCTACGAGCAGTACTTC. Translating gives CASRSAGTYEQYF.

The J gene is TRBJ2-7, the V gene TRBV11-1; 8 bases agree with TRBD2. The ends lost 4 bases at V and 2 bases at J; junction bases unmatched: 10. CDR1 and CDR2 (germline): SGHAT, FQDESV (reference sequence). The CDR3 spans 16 residues. In DNA, the CDR3 is TGTGCCAGCAGCTACCGCGCGGCGGGAGGACCCTACGAGCAGTACTTC. It encodes CASSYRAAGGPYEQYF.

This chain uses TRBV19 with TRBJ1-6; TRBD1 aligns across 7 bases. Germline loops: CDR1 LNHDA, CDR2 SQIVND (reference sequence). The CDR3 has 15 amino acids. The J segment lost 0 bases and the V segment lost 7 bases, leaving 3 bases of the junction unmatched. The DNA of the CDR3 is TGTGCCAGTATGGGACAGAGCTCCTATAATTCACCCCTCCACTTT. It yields the protein CASMGQSSYNSPLHF. Using reference TRBV19 and TRBJ1-6 for the parts outside the CDR3, the full variable domain is DGGITQSPKYLFRKEGQNVTLSCEQNLNHDAMYWYRQDPGQGLRLIYYSQIVNDFQKGDIAEGYSVSREKKESFPLTVTSAQKNPTAFYLCASMGQSSYNSPLHFGNGTRLTVT.

V is TRBV6-1 and J is TRBJ1-1; 10 positions agree with TRBD1. CDR1 is MNHNS and CDR2 is SASEGT in the germline V gene. V shed 11 bases, J shed 5 bases, and the junction held 8 bases outside the gene matches. CDR3 length: 13 residues. The CDR3 sequence: CAARQGAGTEAFF. CDR3 DNA sequence: TGTGCCGCGAGACAGGGGGCTGGGACTGAAGCTTTCTTT.

The chain combines TRBV2 with TRBJ1-3; 9 bases match TRBD1. CDR3 size: 15 residues. Germline V gene lookup returns CDR1 SNHLY and CDR2 FYNNEI. V trimming: 5 bases; J trimming: 2 bases; junction bases outside the gene matches: 4. CDR3 DNA sequence: TGTGCCAGCAGTCCTGGGACAGGGACTGGAAACACCATATATTTT. Its translation is CASSPGTGTGNTIYF.

The chain is built from TRBV10-3 and TRBJ1-4; the D gene is possibly TRBD1 (5 bases). V dropped 10 bases and J dropped 5 bases, with 8 bases sitting between them. CDR1 is ENHRY, CDR2 SYGVKD, per germline. The CDR3 runs to 11 residues. In DNA form, the CDR3 reads TGTGCCACACAGGAGAATGAAAAACTGTTTTTT. Amino acid sequence: CATQENEKLFF.

The gene calls are TRBV28 and TRBJ1-2; a weak D match, TRBD1 (5 bases). CDR1 and CDR2 (germline): MDHEN, SYDVKM. The CDR3 loop spans 14 amino acids. V was trimmed by 2 bases and J by 2 bases, leaving 9 bases between them. In DNA, the CDR3 is TGTGCCAGCAGTTTAGCGGGGCCCAACTATGGCTACACCTTC. This encodes CASSLAGPNYGYTF.

The J gene is TRBJ2-3, the V gene TRBV5-4; 14 bases align to TRBD2. The germline V gene has CDR1 SGHNT and CDR2 YYREEE (reference sequence). The CDR3 is 17 residues long. V dropped 4 bases and J dropped 3; count of bases not matched to a gene: 7. The CDR3 is CASSPIRTSGGTDTQYF. The CDR3 DNA sequence: TGTGCCAGCAGCCCCATAAGGACTAGCGGGGGGACAGATACGCAGTATTTT.